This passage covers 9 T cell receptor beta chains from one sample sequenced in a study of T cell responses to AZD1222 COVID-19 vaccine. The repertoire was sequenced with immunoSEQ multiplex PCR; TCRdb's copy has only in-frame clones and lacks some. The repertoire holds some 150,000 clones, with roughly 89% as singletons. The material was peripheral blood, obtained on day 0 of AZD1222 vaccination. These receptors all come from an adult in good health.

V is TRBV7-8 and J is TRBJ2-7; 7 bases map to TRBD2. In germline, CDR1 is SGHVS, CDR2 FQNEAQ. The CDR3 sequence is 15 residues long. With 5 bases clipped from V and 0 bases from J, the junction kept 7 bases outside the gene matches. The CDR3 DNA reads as TGTGCCAGCAGCCGTCTAGCGGTGAGCTCCTACGAGCAGTACGTC. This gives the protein CASSRLAVSSYEQYV.

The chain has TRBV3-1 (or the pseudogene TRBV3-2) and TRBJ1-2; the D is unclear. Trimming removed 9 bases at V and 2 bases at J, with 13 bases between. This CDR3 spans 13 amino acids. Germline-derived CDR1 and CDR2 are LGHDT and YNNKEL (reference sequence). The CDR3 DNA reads TGTGCCAGTGCAGGTGGGCTGAACTATGGCTACACCTTC. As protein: CASAGGLNYGYTF.

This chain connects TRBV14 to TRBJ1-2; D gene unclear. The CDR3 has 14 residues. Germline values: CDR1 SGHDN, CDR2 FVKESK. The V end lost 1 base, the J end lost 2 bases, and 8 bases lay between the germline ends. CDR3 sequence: CASSQGQINYGYTF. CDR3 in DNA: TGTGCCAGCAGCCAAGGGCAGATCAACTATGGCTACACCTTC.

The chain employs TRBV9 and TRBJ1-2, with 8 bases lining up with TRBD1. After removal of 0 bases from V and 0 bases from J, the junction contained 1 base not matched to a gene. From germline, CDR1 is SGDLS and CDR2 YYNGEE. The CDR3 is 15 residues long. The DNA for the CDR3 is TGTGCCAGCAGCGTAGGGACAGGGCCTAACTATGGCTACACCTTC. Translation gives CASSVGTGPNYGYTF.

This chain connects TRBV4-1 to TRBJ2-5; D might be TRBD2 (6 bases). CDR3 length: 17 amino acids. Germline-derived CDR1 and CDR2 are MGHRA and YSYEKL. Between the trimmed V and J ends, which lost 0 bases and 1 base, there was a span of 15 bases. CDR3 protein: CASSQDGPGLLQETQYF. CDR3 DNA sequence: TGCGCCAGCAGCCAAGATGGTCCAGGACTACTCCAAGAGACCCAGTACTTC.

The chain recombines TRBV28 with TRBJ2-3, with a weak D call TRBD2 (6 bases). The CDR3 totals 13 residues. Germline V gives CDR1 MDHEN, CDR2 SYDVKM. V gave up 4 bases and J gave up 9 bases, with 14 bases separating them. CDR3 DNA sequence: TGTGCCAGCAGTTACCCCTGGGACTTGACGCAGTATTTT. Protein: CASSYPWDLTQYF.

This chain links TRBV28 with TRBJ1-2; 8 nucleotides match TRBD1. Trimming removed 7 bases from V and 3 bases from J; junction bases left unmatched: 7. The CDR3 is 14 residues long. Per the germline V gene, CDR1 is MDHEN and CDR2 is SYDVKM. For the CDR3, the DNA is TGTGCCAGCACTCCGACAGGGGCCTACTATGGCTACACCTTC. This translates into CASTPTGAYYGYTF.

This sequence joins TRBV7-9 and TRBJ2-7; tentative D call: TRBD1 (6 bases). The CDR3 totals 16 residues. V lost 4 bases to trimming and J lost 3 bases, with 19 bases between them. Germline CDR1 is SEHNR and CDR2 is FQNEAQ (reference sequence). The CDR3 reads CASSSLQGSRGYEQYF. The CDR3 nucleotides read TGTGCCAGCAGCTCCCTACAGGGCTCGAGGGGCTACGAGCAGTACTTC.

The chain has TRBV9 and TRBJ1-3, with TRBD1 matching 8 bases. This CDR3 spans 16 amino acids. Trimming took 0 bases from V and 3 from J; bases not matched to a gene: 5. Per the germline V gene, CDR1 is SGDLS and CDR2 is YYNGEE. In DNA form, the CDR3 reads TGTGCCAGCAGCGTAGGCACAGGGGGGCTTGGAAACACCATATATTTT. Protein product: CASSVGTGGLGNTIYF.